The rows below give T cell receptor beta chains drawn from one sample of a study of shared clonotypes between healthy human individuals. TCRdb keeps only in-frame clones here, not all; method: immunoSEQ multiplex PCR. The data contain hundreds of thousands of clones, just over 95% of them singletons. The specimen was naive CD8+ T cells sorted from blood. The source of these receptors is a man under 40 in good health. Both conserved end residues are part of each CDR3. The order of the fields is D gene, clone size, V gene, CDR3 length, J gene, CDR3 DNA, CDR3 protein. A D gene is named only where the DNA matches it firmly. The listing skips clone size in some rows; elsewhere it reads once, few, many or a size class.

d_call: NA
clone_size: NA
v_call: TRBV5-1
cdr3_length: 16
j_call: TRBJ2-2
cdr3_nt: TGCGCCAGCAGCTTGGGGATACCTACGAACACCGGGGAGCTGTTTTTT
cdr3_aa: CASSLGIPTNTGELFF

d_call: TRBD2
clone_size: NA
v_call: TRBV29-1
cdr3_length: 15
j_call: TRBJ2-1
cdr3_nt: TGCAGCGTTGAACTCGTCACTAGCGGGAGTTTGGAGCAGTTCTTC
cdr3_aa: CSVELVTSGSLEQFF

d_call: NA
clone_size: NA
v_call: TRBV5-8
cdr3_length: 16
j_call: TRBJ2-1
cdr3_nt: TGTGCCAGCAGCTTGGGATTCGATAGCTCCTACAATGAGCAGTTCTTC
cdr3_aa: CASSLGFDSSYNEQFF

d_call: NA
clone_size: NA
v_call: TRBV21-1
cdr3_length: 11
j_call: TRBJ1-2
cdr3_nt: TGTGCCAGCACAGTCAACTATGGCTACACCTTC
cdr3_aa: CASTVNYGYTF

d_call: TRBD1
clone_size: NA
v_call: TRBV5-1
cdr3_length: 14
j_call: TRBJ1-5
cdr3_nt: TGCGCCAGCAGTACAGGGGGCTTTAATCAGCCCCAGCATTTT
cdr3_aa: CASSTGGFNQPQHF

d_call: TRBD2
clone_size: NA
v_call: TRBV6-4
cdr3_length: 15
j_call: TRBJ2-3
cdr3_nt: TGTGCCAGCAGTGTCTCAGCGGGAGTGGGAGATACGCAGTATTTT
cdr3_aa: CASSVSAGVGDTQYF

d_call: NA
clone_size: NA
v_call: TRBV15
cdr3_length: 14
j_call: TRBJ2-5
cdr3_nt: TGTGCCACCAGCGGATTGGACAGCCAAGAGACCCAGTACTTC
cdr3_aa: CATSGLDSQETQYF

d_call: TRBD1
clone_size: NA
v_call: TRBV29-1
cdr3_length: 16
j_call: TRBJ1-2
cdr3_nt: TGCAGCGTTGAAGGCCGGGACAGCGACAGCCACTATGGCTACACCTTC
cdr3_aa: CSVEGRDSDSHYGYTF

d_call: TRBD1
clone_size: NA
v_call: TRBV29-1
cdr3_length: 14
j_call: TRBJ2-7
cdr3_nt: TGCAGCGTCTTCTGGACAGGGACGCCATCCGAGCAGTACTTC
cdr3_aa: CSVFWTGTPSEQYF

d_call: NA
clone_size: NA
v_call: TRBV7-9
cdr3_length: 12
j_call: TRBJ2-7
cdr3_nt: TGTGCCAGCAGCTTAGACCTGTACGAGCAGTACTTC
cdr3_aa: CASSLDLYEQYF

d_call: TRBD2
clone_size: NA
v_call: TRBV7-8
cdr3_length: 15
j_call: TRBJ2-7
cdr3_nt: TGTGCCAGCAGCCCCAGTAGCGGGAGAGCCTACGAGCAGTACTTC
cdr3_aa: CASSPSSGRAYEQYF

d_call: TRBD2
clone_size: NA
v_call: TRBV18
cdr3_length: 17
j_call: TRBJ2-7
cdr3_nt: TGTGCCAGCTCACCGCCGACTAGCGGCGTGCCCTCCTACGAGCAGTACTTC
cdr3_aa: CASSPPTSGVPSYEQYF

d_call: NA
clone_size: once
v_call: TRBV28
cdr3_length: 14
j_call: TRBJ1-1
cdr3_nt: TGTGCCAGCAGTCGTTGGCGGGGCAACACTGAAGCTTTCTTT
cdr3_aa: CASSRWRGNTEAFF

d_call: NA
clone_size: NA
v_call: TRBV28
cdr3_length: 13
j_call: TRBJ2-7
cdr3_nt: TGTGCCACAACTAGGGGCCGCGTCTACGAGCAGTACTTC
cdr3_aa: CATTRGRVYEQYF

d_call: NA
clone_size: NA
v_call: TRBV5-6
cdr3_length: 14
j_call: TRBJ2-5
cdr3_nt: TGTGCCAGCAGCTTGAATGGACGGGAAGAGACCCAGTACTTC
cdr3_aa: CASSLNGREETQYF

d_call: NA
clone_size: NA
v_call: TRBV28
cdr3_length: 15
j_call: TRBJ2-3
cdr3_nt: TGTGCCAGCAGTTTAGATTCCCCTAGCACAGATACGCAGTATTTT
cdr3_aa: CASSLDSPSTDTQYF

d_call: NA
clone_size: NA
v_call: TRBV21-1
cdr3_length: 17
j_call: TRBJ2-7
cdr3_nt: TGTGCCAGCAGCAAGGTAGGGACTGACAGGGAAGTCGGCGAGCAGTACTTC
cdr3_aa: CASSKVGTDREVGEQYF

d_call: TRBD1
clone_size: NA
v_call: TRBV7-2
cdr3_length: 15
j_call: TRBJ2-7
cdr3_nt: TGTGCCAGCAGCGTATGGGGGCAGGGGGCCTGGGAGCAGTACTTC
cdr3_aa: CASSVWGQGAWEQYF

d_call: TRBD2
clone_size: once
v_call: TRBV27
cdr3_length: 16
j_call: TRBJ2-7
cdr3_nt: TGTGCCAGCGGAGCCTTAAGCGGGACGGGGACCTACGAGCAGTACTTC
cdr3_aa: CASGALSGTGTYEQYF

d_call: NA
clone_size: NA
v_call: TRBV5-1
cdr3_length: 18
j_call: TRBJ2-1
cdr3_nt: TGCGCCAGCAGCTTGGGGGACACCCCAGTGGGCCTCTACAATGAGCAGTTCTTC
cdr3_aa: CASSLGDTPVGLYNEQFF

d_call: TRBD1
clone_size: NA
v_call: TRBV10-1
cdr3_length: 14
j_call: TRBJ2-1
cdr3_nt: TGCGCCAGCCGGGGGACAGGGATCGACAATGAGCAGTTCTTC
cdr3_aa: CASRGTGIDNEQFF

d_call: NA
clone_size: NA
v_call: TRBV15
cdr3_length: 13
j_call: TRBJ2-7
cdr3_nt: TGTGCCACCAGCAGAGGCGGCAGCTACGAGCAGTACTTC
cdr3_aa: CATSRGGSYEQYF

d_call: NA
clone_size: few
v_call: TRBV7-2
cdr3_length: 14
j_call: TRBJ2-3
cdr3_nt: TGTGCCAGCAGCCCCGGACGGGGGTCGAGTGTGCAGTATTTT
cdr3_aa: CASSPGRGSSVQYF

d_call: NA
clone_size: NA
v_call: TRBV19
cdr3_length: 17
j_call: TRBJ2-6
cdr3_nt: TGTGCCAGTAGGACAGCCTTCGATGGCTCTGGGGCCAACGTCCTGACTTTC
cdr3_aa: CASRTAFDGSGANVLTF

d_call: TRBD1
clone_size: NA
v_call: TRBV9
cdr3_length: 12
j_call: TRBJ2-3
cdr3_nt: TGTGCCAGCAGCGCAGGGACAGGGACGCAGTATTTT
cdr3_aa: CASSAGTGTQYF

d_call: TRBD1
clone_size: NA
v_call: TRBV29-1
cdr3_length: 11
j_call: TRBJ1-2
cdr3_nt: TGCAGCGTGGGACAGGGGTATGACTACACCTTC
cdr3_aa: CSVGQGYDYTF

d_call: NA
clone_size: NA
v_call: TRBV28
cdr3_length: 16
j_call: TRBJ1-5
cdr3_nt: TGTGCCAGCAGTTTCAGGGGTCATAGTAGCAATCAGCCCCAGCATTTT
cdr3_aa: CASSFRGHSSNQPQHF

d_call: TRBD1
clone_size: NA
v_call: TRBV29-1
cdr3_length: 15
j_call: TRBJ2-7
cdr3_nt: TGCAGCGTTGAACCAACGACAGGGGACCTCTACGAGCAGTACTTC
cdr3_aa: CSVEPTTGDLYEQYF

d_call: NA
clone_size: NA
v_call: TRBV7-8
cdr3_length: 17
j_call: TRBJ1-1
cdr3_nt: TGTGCCAGCAGCTTACCGCCGGACAGTAACATGAACACTGAAGCTTTCTTT
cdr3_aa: CASSLPPDSNMNTEAFF

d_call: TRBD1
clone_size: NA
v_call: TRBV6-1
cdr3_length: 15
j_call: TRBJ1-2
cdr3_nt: TGTGCCAGCAGTGAAGCGTCAGGGGGCAGCTATGGCTACACCTTC
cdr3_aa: CASSEASGGSYGYTF

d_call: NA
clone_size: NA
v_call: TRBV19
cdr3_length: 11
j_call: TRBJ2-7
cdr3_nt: TGTGCCAGTGGGTTCAGCTACGAGCAGTACTTC
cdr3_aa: CASGFSYEQYF

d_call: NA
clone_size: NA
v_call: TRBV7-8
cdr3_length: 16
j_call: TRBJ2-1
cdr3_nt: TGTGCCAGCAGCTTAAATTCCCGAGGGTTAGGGGATGAGCAGTTCTTC
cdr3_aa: CASSLNSRGLGDEQFF

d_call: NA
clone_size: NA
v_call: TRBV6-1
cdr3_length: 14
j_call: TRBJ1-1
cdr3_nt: TGTGCCAGCAGGCGGGCGGATCAGGGCACTGAAGCTTTCTTT
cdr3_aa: CASRRADQGTEAFF

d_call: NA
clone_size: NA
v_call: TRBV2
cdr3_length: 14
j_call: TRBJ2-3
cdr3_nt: TGTGCCAGCAGTAAGAGGACGGAGCATGATACGCAGTATTTT
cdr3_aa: CASSKRTEHDTQYF

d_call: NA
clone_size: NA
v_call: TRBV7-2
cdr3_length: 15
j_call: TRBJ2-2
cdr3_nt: TGTGCCAGCAGCCGACAGGATAGAATCACCGGGGAGCTGTTTTTT
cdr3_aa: CASSRQDRITGELFF

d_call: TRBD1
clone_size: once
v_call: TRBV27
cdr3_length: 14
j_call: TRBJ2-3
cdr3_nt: TGTGCCAGCAGTTTATACAGGGGCGCAGATACGCAGTATTTT
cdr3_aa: CASSLYRGADTQYF

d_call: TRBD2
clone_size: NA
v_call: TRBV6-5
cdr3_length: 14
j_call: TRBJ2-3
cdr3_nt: TGTGCCAGCAGTGCCGGGAGGGCCACAGATACGCAGTATTTT
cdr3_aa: CASSAGRATDTQYF